This T cell receptor beta chain came from a study of cytomegalovirus exposure and HLA in healthy donors. Of note for this clone: The antigen remains unidentified.

V shed 5 bases and J 4 bases; nucleotides not matched to a gene: 9. The CDR3 is 16 residues long. CDR1 is MDHEN and CDR2 is SYDVKM in the germline V gene. Primers: 60 Vbeta forward and 13 Jbeta reverse. Using immunoSEQ multiplex PCR, the repertoire was profiled, and TCRdb retains in-frame clones only, with some absent. The sample holds around 190,000 clones, roughly 85% seen once. Study results and caveats: One variant, a missense change in DCLRE1C, was linked in a later analysis to TCR beta V- and J-gene trimming. Most TCR sequences proved rare, with some public TCRs found in many donors. Only CMV serostatus was available as immune exposure information. In an earlier analysis, most TCR beta V segments were productive about 87% or about 30% of the time.

What was sequenced was PBMCs. The source is a woman aged 40-49 years in good health and CMV-seronegative. The gene calls are TRBV28 and TRBJ1-2; the match to TRBD1 covers 11 bases. The CDR3 sequence is CASSLDLGQGAYGYTF. The DNA of the CDR3 is TGTGCCAGCAGTCTTGACCTCGGACAGGGGGCCTATGGCTACACCTTC.